The 30 T cell receptor beta chains presented below share a single source sample, sequenced in a study of shared clonotypes between healthy human individuals. Profiled with immunoSEQ multiplex PCR; TCRdb holds only in-frame clones, not every one. The sample records roughly 1 million clones, around 76% being singletons. Sequencing was done on a sample of memory CD4+ T cells sorted from blood. Subset specified: CD45RA-negative fraction. The receptors were gathered from a man aged 18 to 30 in good health.

In its sample, this clone was seen a few times. This chain links TRBV7-6 with TRBJ1-3; D is uncertain. CDR1 and CDR2 from the germline V gene are SGHVS and FNYEAQ. This CDR3 spans 16 amino acids. V was shortened by 5 bases and J by 0 bases, with 14 bases between the two germline ends. The CDR3 sequence is CASSITTLGSGNTIYF. CDR3 sequence (DNA): TGTGCCAGCAGCATCACTACACTCGGCTCTGGAAACACCATATATTTT. Together with reference TRBV7-6 and TRBJ1-3, the CDR3 gives the full variable domain: GAGVSQSPRYKVTKRGQDVALRCDPISGHVSLYWYRQALGQGPEFLTYFNYEAQQDKSGLPNDRFSAERPEGSISTLTIQRTEQRDSAMYRCASSITTLGSGNTIYFGEGSWLTVV.

V and J are TRBV10-1 and TRBJ2-1, with D possibly TRBD2 on 5 matching bases. Trimming shortened V by 6 bases and J by 0 bases, and 6 bases separated the two germline ends. The CDR3 covers 13 residues. Germline loops: CDR1 WNHNN, CDR2 SYGVQD (reference sequence). The CDR3 reads CASSRDSYNEQFF. In nucleotides, the CDR3 is TGCGCCAGCAGCCGGGACTCCTACAATGAGCAGTTCTTC.

This chain's CDR3 is CASSLGGRIDNEQFF. The CDR3 region has the DNA TGTGCCAGCAGCTTGGGCGGGAGAATCGACAATGAGCAGTTCTTC. The gene calls are TRBV5-4 and TRBJ2-1; 7 bases match TRBD2. CDR1 and CDR2 (germline): SGHNT, YYREEE (reference sequence). Trimming took 0 bases from V and 5 from J; bases not matched to a gene: 5. The CDR3 covers 15 residues.

V gene TRBV5-1 combines with J gene TRBJ1-2, with D unclear. CDR1 and CDR2 (germline): SGHRS, YFSETQ. The CDR3 covers 14 residues. The V end lost 0 bases, the J end lost 8 bases, and 14 bases lay between the germline ends. The CDR3 sequence: CASSLVGGKEGYTF. DNA for the CDR3: TGCGCCAGCAGCTTGGTTGGCGGGAAGGAGGGCTACACCTTC.

This rearrangement joins TRBV5-6 to TRBJ2-3; 12 nucleotides agree with TRBD2. J lost 1 base, V lost 6 bases, and 9 bases had no gene match. The CDR3 sequence is 17 residues long. Looked up from germline, CDR1 is SGHDT and CDR2 is YYEEEE. The DNA for the CDR3 is TGTGCCAGCAACCTACTAGCGGGAGGCGGGGGCACAGATACGCAGTATTTT. Translating it yields CASNLLAGGGGTDTQYF. The variable domain in full, completed from reference TRBV5-6 and TRBJ2-3, reads DAGVTQSPTHLIKTRGQQVTLRCSPKSGHDTVSWYQQALGQGPQFIFQYYEEEERQRGNFPDRFSGHQFPNYSSELNVNALLLGDSALYLCASNLLAGGGGTDTQYFGPGTRLTVL.

This clone was seen only once. The J gene is TRBJ1-2, the V gene TRBV28; TRBD1 aligns across 7 bases. Trimming cost V 4 bases and J 7 bases; bases outside gene matches: 3. CDR3 length: 12 amino acids. The germline gives CDR1 MDHEN, CDR2 SYDVKM. CDR3 in DNA: TGTGCCAGCAGTTCACAGGGGCTTGGCTACACCTTC. As protein: CASSSQGLGYTF.

The chain combines TRBV2 with TRBJ1-5; no definite D call. V was shortened by 4 bases and J by 2 bases, with 9 bases between the two germline ends. The CDR3 has 14 amino acids. Germline CDR1 is SNHLY and CDR2 is FYNNEI. The DNA of the CDR3 is TGTGCCAGCAGTGTGGGGTGGGGCAATCAGCCCCAGCATTTT. This codes for CASSVGWGNQPQHF.

The J gene is TRBJ2-3, the V gene TRBV30, with 10 bases fitting TRBD2. Germline loops: CDR1 GTSNPN, CDR2 SVGIG (reference sequence). The V segment lost 2 bases and the J segment 2 bases; nucleotides outside the gene matches: 10. The CDR3 has 17 residues. CDR3 amino acids: CAWSLSRTSGTTDTQYF. Written as DNA, the CDR3 is TGTGCCTGGAGTCTTTCTCGGACTAGCGGAACCACAGATACGCAGTATTTT.

This clone was detected only once. The chain links TRBV30 to TRBJ2-1, with 7 positions matching TRBD2. V dropped 0 bases and J dropped 6; count of bases not matched to a gene: 11. The CDR3 has 16 amino acids. Germline CDR1 reads GTSNPN; CDR2 reads SVGIG (reference sequence). The CDR3 DNA reads as TGTGCCTGGAGTGTACGAGCGGGACGGCGTGGCAATGAGCAGTTCTTC. Translation gives CAWSVRAGRRGNEQFF.

V and J are TRBV29-1 and TRBJ2-5; 7 positions agree with TRBD2. From germline, CDR1 is SQVTM and CDR2 ANQGSEA. Trimming took 3 bases from V and 4 from J; bases not matched to a gene: 8. CDR3 size: 14 residues. For the CDR3, the DNA is TGCAGCGTTGATCCCGCGGGAGTCAGAGAGACCCAGTACTTC. Amino acids: CSVDPAGVRETQYF. The variable domain in full, completed from reference TRBV29-1 and TRBJ2-5, reads SAVISQKPSRDICQRGTSLTIQCQVDSQVTMMFWYRQQPGQSLTLIATANQGSEATYESGFVIDKFPISRPNLTFSTLTVSNMSPEDSSIYLCSVDPAGVRETQYFGPGTRLLVL.

V usage is TRBV18 and J usage is TRBJ1-2, with D possibly TRBD1 on 5 matching bases. Deletions cut 5 bases from V and 8 bases from J, with 18 bases between. CDR1 is KGHSH and CDR2 is LQKENI in the germline V gene. The CDR3 consists of 14 residues. The CDR3 protein is CASSSSGGTAGYTF. Here the CDR3 DNA reads TGTGCCAGCTCATCCTCTGGGGGTACGGCCGGCTACACCTTC.

V gene TRBV28 combines with J gene TRBJ1-5; D perhaps matches TRBD1 (6 bases). The CDR3 runs 13 residues. CDR1 is MDHEN, CDR2 SYDVKM, per germline. V lost 6 bases and J lost 4, with 10 bases in between. Here the CDR3 DNA reads TGTGCCAGCAGGGACAGCTTAAATCAGCCCCAGCATTTT. Its translation: CASRDSLNQPQHF.

A word on this clone: No DNA is shown, since the ends of the CDR3 on it are uncertain; the CDR3 is the one TCRdb lists. The rearrangement links TRBV7-9 to TRBJ2-1; the tabulated D call, TRBD2, remains unverified against the DNA. Germline-derived CDR1 and CDR2 are SEHNR and FQNEAQ (reference sequence). Counting both end residues, the CDR3 totals 13 amino acids. The CDR3 sequence is CASILGLANEQFF.

The chain joins TRBV30 to TRBJ1-1; D gene unclear. V lost 1 base and J 2 bases, leaving 8 bases between the germline ends. Per germline, CDR1 GTSNPN and CDR2 SVGIG (reference sequence). The length of the CDR3 is 13 residues. The CDR3 sequence: CAWSAELNTEAFF. CDR3 DNA sequence: TGTGCCTGGAGTGCGGAACTAAACACTGAAGCTTTCTTT. The complete variable domain, with remaining parts taken from reference TRBV30 and TRBJ1-1, reads SQTIHQWPATLVQPVGSPLSLECTVEGTSNPNLYWYRQAAGRGLQLLFYSVGIGQISSEVPQNLSASRPQDRQFILSSKKLLLSDSGFYLCAWSAELNTEAFFGQGTRLTVV.

This clone turned up a few times. The chain joins TRBV5-5 to TRBJ2-2; 7 nucleotides agree with TRBD2. Germline V gene data show CDR1 as SGHKS and CDR2 as YYEKEE (reference sequence). The CDR3 consists of 16 residues. V lost 0 bases and J lost 2; bases outside the gene matches: 4. CDR3 nucleotide sequence: TGTGCCAGCAGCTTGGGTCTAGCGGTTAACACCGGGGAGCTGTTTTTT. As protein: CASSLGLAVNTGELFF.

This clone was detected a few times. The chain joins TRBV5-1 to TRBJ1-1; TRBD1 is a possible D gene (6 bases). The CDR3 is 16 residues long. Deletions cut 0 bases from V and 2 bases from J, with 14 bases between. In germline, CDR1 is SGHRS, CDR2 YFSETQ. The CDR3 loop reads CASSLVPDRSNTEAFF. CDR3 bases: TGCGCCAGCAGCTTGGTACCGGACAGAAGTAACACTGAAGCTTTCTTT.

J is TRBJ1-1 and V is TRBV5-1, with TRBD1 matching 7 bases. The CDR3 length is 16 residues. Germline trimming cut 5 bases from V and 7 bases from J; bases unmatched to any gene: 17. Per germline, CDR1 SGHRS and CDR2 YFSETQ. The CDR3 DNA reads as TGCGCCAGCAGGTCACAGGGGACGGAGGTGGGTGGTGAAGCTTTCTTT. This codes for CASRSQGTEVGGEAFF.

This clone has only one observation. This chain connects TRBV6-6 to TRBJ1-4, with 8 bases fitting TRBD1. The junction had 5 bases not matched to a gene; V was cut back by 6 bases and J by 5 bases. The germline V gene has CDR1 MNHNY and CDR2 SVGAGI (reference sequence). The CDR3 runs to 14 residues. The CDR3 region has the DNA TGTGCCAGCAGAGCAACAGGGGGGAATGAAAAACTGTTTTTT. Translating it yields CASRATGGNEKLFF.

This chain joins TRBV7-9 and TRBJ2-1, with 10 bases that match TRBD2. Germline-derived CDR1 and CDR2 are SEHNR and FQNEAQ (reference sequence). The CDR3 has 15 residues. V dropped 5 bases and J dropped 4; count of bases not matched to a gene: 5. Written as DNA, the CDR3 is TGTGCCAGCAGCCTCGGGACTAGCGTGTACAATGAGCAGTTCTTC. Amino acids: CASSLGTSVYNEQFF.

This clone was found a few times. This rearrangement joins TRBV2 to TRBJ1-5, with 7 nucleotides matching TRBD1. The germline V gene encodes CDR1 SNHLY and CDR2 FYNNEI. The CDR3 runs 14 residues. The CDR3 region is CACRDSLSNQPQHF. Written as DNA, the CDR3 is TGTGCGTGTCGGGACAGCCTTAGCAATCAGCCCCAGCATTTT.

This chain joins TRBV28 and TRBJ1-5, with 7 bases aligning to TRBD1. The germline gives CDR1 MDHEN, CDR2 SYDVKM. The CDR3 extends over 14 amino acids. Trimming at V came to 7 bases and at J to 1 base, leaving 4 bases not matched to a gene. The DNA of the CDR3 is TGTGCCAGCATCAGACAGGGAAGCAATCAGCCCCAGCATTTT. It specifies CASIRQGSNQPQHF.

The chain is built from TRBV25-1 and TRBJ1-3; 7 bases are a match to TRBD1. This CDR3 comprises 15 residues. The V gene end was trimmed by 5 bases and the J gene end by 2 bases; junction bases not matched to a gene: 6. CDR1 is MGHDK, CDR2 SYGVNS, per germline. Written as DNA, the CDR3 is TGTGCCAGCAGTAACGCAGGGGGTGCTGGAAACACCATATATTTT. The encoded protein is CASSNAGGAGNTIYF. Full variable domain (rest looked up from reference TRBV25-1 and TRBJ1-3): EADIYQTPRYLVIGTGKKITLECSQTMGHDKMYWYQQDPGMELHLIHYSYGVNSTEKGDLSSESTVSRIRTEHFPLTLESARPSHTSQYLCASSNAGGAGNTIYFGEGSWLTVV.

Points on this clone: One junction end disagrees with the germline gene, perhaps due to a read error. The chain has TRBV2 and TRBJ1-2; D remains unclear. The CDR3 consists of 11 residues. Germline V gene sequence: CDR1 SNHLY, CDR2 FYNNEI. The CDR3: CASSPKYGYTF. CDR3 nucleotides: TGTGCCAGCAGTCCTAAATATGGCTACACCTTC.

This chain links TRBV5-1 with TRBJ2-2, with TRBD2 matching 10 bases. There are 18 residues in the CDR3. Germline CDR1 reads SGHRS; CDR2 reads YFSETQ. V gave up 0 bases and J gave up 4 bases; unmatched junction bases: 9. In nucleotides, the CDR3 is TGCGCCAGCAGCTTGGGACTAGCGGGCTATGCCGGCACCGGGGAGCTGTTTTTT. It specifies CASSLGLAGYAGTGELFF. The full variable domain, with the rest looked up from reference TRBV5-1 and TRBJ2-2, is KAGVTQTPRYLIKTRGQQVTLSCSPISGHRSVSWYQQTPGQGLQFLFEYFSETQRNKGNFPGRFSGRQFSNSRSEMNVSTLELGDSALYLCASSLGLAGYAGTGELFFGEGSRLTVL.

This clone was seen more than once but under ten times. The rearrangement links TRBV10-3 to TRBJ1-2, with 10 bases fitting TRBD1. V dropped 8 bases and J dropped 3; count of bases not matched to a gene: 3. Germline V gene sequence: CDR1 ENHRY, CDR2 SYGVKD. This CDR3 comprises 13 residues. In DNA form, the CDR3 reads TGTGCCATCGGGACAGGGGAGGACTATGGCTACACCTTC. Its protein is CAIGTGEDYGYTF.

This clone appeared once. The chain couples TRBV6-6 to TRBJ1-3, with no clear D. Trimming stripped 4 bases from V and 2 bases from J, with 6 bases between. The CDR3 consists of 13 residues. Looked up from germline, CDR1 is MNHNY and CDR2 is SVGAGI (reference sequence). In DNA, the CDR3 is TGTGCCAGCAGTTTGGAGGCTGGAAACACCATATATTTT. Protein product: CASSLEAGNTIYF.

This clone was found a few times. The chain couples TRBV7-9 to TRBJ1-2; 7 bases align to TRBD1. CDR3 size: 14 residues. CDR1 SEHNR and CDR2 FQNEAQ come from the germline V gene (reference sequence). With 5 bases clipped from V and 5 bases from J, the junction kept 8 bases outside the gene matches. The CDR3 DNA reads TGTGCCAGCAGCCCCCAGGGGGAGACTTATGGCTACACCTTC. Amino acids: CASSPQGETYGYTF.

The chain carries TRBV5-1 and TRBJ2-7, with D perhaps TRBD1 or TRBD2 (5 bases each). The CDR3 covers 15 residues. V lost 0 bases to trimming and J lost 3 bases, with 13 bases between them. Germline values: CDR1 SGHRS, CDR2 YFSETQ. CDR3 DNA: TGCGCCAGCAGCTTGGCCGGGGACGGCAGCTACGAGCAGTACTTC. Amino acid sequence: CASSLAGDGSYEQYF.

The chain uses TRBV15 and TRBJ1-1; D unclear. Germline V lookup: CDR1 LNHNV, CDR2 YYDKDF (reference sequence). The CDR3 consists of 12 residues. Trimming took 8 bases from V and 7 from J, leaving 14 bases between them. In nucleotides, the CDR3 is TGTGCCACCGAGAGGTACGGGGATGAAGCTTTCTTT. As protein: CATERYGDEAFF.

The chain recombines TRBV5-3 with TRBJ1-5, with D tentatively TRBD1 (5 bases). TRBV5-3 is labeled an ORF, and its function is uncertain. The V gene lost 6 bases and the J gene lost 3 bases, with 22 bases spanning the gap. This CDR3 has 17 residues. DNA of the CDR3: TGTGCCAGAACCGGGACCCCAGGGAAGGTAGTCAATCAGCCCCAGCATTTT. Translating it yields CARTGTPGKVVNQPQHF.